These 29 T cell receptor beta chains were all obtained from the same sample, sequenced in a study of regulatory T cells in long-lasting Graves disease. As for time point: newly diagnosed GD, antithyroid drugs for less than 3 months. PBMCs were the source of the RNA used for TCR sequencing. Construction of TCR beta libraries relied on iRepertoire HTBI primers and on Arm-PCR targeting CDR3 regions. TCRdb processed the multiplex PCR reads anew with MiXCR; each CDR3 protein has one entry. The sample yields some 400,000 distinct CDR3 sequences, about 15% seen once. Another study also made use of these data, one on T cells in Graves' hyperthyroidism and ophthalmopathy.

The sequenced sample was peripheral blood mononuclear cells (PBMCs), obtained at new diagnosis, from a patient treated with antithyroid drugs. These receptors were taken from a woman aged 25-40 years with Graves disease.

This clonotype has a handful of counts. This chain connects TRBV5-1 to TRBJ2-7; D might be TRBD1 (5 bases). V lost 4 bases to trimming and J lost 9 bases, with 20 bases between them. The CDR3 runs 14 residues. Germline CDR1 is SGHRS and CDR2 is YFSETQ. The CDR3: CASSPTGDEVWQYF. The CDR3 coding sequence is TGCGCCAGCAGCCCTACAGGAGACGAGGTGTGGCAGTACTTC.

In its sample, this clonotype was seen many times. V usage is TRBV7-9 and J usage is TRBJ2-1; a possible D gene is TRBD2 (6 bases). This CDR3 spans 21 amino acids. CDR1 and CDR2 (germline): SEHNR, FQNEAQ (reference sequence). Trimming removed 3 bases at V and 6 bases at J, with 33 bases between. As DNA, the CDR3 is TGTGCCAGCAGCTTTCACGGGGCCGTGGAGGGAGCGAACGAAGGGCGCAATGAGCAGTTCTTC. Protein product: CASSFHGAVEGANEGRNEQFF.

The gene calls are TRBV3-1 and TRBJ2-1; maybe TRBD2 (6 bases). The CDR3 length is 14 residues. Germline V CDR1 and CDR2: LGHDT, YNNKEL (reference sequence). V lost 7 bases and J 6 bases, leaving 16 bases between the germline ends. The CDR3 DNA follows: TGTGCCAGCACCACGACTAGGCAGGCCAATGAGCAGTTCTTC. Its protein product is CASTTTRQANEQFF.

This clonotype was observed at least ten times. Here the CDR3 DNA reads TGTGCCAGCAGTTTTGGCGGGAGGGCCCACGAGCAGTACTTC. Translation gives CASSFGGRAHEQYF. The chain links TRBV27 to TRBJ2-7, with 9 bases fitting TRBD2. V lost 3 bases to trimming and J lost 5 bases; unmatched junction nucleotides: 5. The CDR3 contains 14 residues. Per germline, CDR1 MNHEY and CDR2 SMNVEV (reference sequence).

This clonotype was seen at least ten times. CDR3 bases: TGTGCCAGCAGACCAGGGGGGGCGCGGGGCGATTACGAGCAGTACTTC. Its translation: CASRPGGARGDYEQYF. This chain joins TRBV28 and TRBJ2-7, with D possibly called TRBD1 or TRBD2 (7 bases each). This CDR3 region has 16 residues. V dropped 6 bases and J dropped 4 bases, with 22 bases sitting between them. Germline assignment: CDR1 MDHEN and CDR2 SYDVKM.

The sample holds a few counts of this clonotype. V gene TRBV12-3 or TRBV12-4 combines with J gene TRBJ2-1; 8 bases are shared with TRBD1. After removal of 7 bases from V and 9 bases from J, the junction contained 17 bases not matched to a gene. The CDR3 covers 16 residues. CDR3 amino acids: CASTGLGTGEASEQFF. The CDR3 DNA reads TGTGCCAGCACCGGGCTCGGGACAGGCGAGGCTAGTGAGCAGTTCTTC.

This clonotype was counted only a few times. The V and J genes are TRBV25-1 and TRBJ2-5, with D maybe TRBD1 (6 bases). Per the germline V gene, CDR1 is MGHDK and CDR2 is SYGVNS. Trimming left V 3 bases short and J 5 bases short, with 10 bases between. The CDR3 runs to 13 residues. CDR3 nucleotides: TGTGCCAGCAGTGATCCAGGGGTTGAGACCCAGTACTTC. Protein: CASSDPGVETQYF.

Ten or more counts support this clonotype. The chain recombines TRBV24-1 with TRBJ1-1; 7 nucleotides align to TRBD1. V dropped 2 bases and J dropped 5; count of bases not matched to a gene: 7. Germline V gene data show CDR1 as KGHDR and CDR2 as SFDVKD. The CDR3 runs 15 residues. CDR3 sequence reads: CATSDWAGGGTEAFF. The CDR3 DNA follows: TGTGCCACCAGTGATTGGGCAGGGGGGGGAACTGAAGCTTTCTTT.

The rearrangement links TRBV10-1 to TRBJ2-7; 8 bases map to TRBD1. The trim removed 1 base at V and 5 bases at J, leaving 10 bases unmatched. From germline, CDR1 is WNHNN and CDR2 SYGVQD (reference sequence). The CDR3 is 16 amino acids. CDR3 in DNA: TGCGCCAGCAGTGAGTACCAAGGACAGGGCGTCGACGAGCAGTACTTC. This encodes CASSEYQGQGVDEQYF.

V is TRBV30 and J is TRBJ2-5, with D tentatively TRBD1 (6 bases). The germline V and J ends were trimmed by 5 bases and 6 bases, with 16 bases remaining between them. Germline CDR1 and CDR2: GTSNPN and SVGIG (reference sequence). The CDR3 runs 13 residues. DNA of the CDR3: TGTGCCTGGTGGGCACAGGGTGTCCAGACCCAGTACTTC. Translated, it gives CAWWAQGVQTQYF.

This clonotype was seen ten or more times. The CDR3 nucleotides are TGTGCCTGCGCAGGGGCTGAAGCTTTCTTT. Translated, it gives CACAGAEAFF. V is TRBV30 and J is TRBJ1-1; a weak D match, TRBD1 (6 bases). CDR1 GTSNPN and CDR2 SVGIG come from the germline V gene (reference sequence). CDR3 length: 10 residues. The V end lost 6 bases, the J end lost 6 bases, and 8 bases lay between the germline ends.

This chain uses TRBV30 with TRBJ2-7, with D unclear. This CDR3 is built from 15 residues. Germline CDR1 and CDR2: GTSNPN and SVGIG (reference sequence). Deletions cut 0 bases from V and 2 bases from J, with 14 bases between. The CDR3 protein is CAWSVVEQDPYEQYF. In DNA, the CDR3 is TGTGCCTGGAGTGTAGTGGAGCAGGACCCCTACGAGCAGTACTTC.

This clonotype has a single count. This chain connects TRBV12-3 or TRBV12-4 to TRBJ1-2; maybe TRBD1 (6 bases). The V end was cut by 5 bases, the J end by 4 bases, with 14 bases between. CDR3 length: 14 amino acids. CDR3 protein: CASSEGGRLYGYTF. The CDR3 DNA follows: TGTGCCAGCAGTGAGGGGGGACGGCTCTATGGCTACACCTTC.

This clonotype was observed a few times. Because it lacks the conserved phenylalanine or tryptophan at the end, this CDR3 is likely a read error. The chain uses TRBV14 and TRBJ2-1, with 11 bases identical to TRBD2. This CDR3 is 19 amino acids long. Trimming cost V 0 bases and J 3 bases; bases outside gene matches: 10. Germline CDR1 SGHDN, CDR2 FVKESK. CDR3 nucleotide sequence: TGTGCCAGCAGCCAAGACTTGGATACTAGCGGGAGAATCTACAATGAGCAGTTCCTC. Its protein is CASSQDLDTSGRIYNEQFL.

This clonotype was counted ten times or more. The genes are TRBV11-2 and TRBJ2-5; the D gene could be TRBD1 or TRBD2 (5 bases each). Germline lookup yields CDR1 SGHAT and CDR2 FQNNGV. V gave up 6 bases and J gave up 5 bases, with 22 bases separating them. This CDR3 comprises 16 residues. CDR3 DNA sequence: TGTGCCAGCAGGCCTGCGGGCAGGGCGCGATGGGAGACCCAGTACTTC. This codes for CASRPAGRARWETQYF. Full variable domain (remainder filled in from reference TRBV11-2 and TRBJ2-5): EAGVAQSPRYKIIEKRQSVAFWCNPISGHATLYWYQQILGQGPKLLIQFQNNGVVDDSQLPKDRFSAERLKGVDSTLKIQPAKLEDSAVYLCASRPAGRARWETQYFGPGTRLLVL.

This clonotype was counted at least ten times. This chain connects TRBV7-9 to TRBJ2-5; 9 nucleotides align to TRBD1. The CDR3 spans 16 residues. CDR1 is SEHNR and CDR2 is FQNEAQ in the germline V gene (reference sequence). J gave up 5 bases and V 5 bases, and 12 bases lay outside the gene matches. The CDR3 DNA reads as TGTGCCAGCAGCGTCCCCCGGGACAGGGCCTCCGAGACCCAGTACTTC. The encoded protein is CASSVPRDRASETQYF. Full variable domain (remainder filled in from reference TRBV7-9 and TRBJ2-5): DTGVSQNPRHKITKRGQNVTFRCDPISEHNRLYWYRQTLGQGPEFLTYFQNEAQLEKSRLLSDRFSAERPKGSFSTLEIQRTEQGDSAMYLCASSVPRDRASETQYFGPGTRLLVL.

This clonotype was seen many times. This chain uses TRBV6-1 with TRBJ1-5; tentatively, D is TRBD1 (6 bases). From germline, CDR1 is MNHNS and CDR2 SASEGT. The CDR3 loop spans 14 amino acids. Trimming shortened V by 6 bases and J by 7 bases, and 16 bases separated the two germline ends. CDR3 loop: CASSPPGAGQPQHF. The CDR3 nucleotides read TGTGCCAGCAGCCCCCCAGGGGCGGGGCAGCCCCAGCATTTT.

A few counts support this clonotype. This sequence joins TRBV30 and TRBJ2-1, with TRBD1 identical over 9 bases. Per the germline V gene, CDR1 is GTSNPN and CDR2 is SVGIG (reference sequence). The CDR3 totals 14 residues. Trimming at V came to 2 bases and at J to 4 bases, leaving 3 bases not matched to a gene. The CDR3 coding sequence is TGTGCCTGGAGTTCGGACAGGGGTTACAATGAGCAGTTCTTC. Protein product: CAWSSDRGYNEQFF.

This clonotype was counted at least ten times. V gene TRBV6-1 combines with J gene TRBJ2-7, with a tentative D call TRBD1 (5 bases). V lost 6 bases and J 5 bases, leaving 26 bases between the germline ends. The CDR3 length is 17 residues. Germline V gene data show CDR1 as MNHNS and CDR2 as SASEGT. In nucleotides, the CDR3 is TGTGCCAGCAGCCGCAGGGTTGGGGCCACTTTCCACAACGAGCAGTACTTC. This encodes CASSRRVGATFHNEQYF.

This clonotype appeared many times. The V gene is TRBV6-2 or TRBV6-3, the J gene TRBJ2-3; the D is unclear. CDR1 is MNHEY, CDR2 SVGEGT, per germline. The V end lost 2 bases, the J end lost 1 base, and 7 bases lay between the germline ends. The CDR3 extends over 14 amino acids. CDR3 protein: CASSYQGGTDTQYF. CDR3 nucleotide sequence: TGTGCCAGCAGTTACCAAGGAGGCACAGATACGCAGTATTTT.

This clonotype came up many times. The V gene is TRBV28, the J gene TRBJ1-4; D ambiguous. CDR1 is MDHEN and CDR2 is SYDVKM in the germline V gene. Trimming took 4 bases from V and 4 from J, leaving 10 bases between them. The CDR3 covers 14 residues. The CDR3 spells CASSSGRINEKLFF. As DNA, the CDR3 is TGTGCCAGCAGTTCCGGACGGATTAATGAAAAACTGTTTTTT.

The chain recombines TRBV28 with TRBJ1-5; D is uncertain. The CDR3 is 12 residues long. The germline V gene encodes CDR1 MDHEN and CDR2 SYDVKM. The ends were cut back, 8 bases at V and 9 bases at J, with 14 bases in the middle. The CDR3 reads CASGEMVGPQHF. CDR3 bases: TGTGCCAGCGGCGAGATGGTGGGGCCCCAGCATTTT.

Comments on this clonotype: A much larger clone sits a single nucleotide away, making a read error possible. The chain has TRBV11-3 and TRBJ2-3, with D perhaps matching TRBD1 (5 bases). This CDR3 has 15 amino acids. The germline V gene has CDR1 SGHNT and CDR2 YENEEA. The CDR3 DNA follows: TGTGCCAGCAGCTTAGTTTGGACACACCCAGATGCGCAGTATTTT. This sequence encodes CASSLVWTHPDAQYF.

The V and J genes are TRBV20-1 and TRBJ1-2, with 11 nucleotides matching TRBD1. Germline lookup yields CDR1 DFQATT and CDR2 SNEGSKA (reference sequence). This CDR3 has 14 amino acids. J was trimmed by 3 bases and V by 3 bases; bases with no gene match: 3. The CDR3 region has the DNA TGCAGTGCTAGGGACAGGGGGCAGGACTATGGCTACACCTTC. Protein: CSARDRGQDYGYTF.

DNA of the CDR3: TGCGCCAGCAGCCAAGATGCCGGGGGGAACACTGAAGCTTTCTTT. Protein product: CASSQDAGGNTEAFF. The chain employs TRBV4-1 and TRBJ1-1; D possibly corresponds to TRBD1 (5 bases). The germline gives CDR1 MGHRA, CDR2 YSYEKL. This CDR3 has 15 residues. V dropped 0 bases and J dropped 1 base, with 9 bases sitting between them.

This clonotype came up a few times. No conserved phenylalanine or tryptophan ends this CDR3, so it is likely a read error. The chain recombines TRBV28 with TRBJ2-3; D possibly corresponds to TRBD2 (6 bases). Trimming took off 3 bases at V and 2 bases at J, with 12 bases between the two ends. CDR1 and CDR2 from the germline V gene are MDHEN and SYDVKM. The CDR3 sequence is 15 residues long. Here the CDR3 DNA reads TGTGCCAGCAGTTTGCCTAGCGCCCTCACAGATACGCAGTATTAT. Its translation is CASSLPSALTDTQYY.

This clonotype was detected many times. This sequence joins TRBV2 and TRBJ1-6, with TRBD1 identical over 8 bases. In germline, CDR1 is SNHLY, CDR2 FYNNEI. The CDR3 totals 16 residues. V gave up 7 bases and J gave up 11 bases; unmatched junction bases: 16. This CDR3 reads CASITGRGPRETPLHF. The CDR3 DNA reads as TGTGCCAGCATTACTGGCAGGGGGCCGAGGGAGACACCCCTCCACTTT.

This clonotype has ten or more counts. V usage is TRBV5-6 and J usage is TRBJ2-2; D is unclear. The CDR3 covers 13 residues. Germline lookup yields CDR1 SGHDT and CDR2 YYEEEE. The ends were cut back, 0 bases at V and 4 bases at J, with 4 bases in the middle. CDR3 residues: CASSLGVTGELFF. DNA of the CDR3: TGTGCCAGCAGCTTGGGGGTCACCGGGGAGCTGTTTTTT.

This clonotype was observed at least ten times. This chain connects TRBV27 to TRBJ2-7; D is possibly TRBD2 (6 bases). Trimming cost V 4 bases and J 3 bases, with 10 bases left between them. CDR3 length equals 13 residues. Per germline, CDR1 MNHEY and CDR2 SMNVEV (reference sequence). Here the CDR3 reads CASSSSGFYEQYF. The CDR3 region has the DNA TGTGCCAGCAGTTCGAGCGGGTTCTACGAGCAGTACTTC.